Below, 13 T cell receptor beta chains from the same sample are listed, as sequenced in a study of blood T cell repertoires in COVID-19. Using immunoSEQ multiplex PCR, the repertoire was profiled, and TCRdb retains in-frame clones only, with some absent. The table lists roughly 100,000 clones, 84% of them singletons. The material sequenced was peripheral blood. Receptors originate from a man in his fifties or sixties with acute or convalescent COVID-19.

The rearrangement links TRBV7-2 to TRBJ1-4; D is perhaps TRBD1 (6 bases). The V end lost 2 bases, the J end lost 8 bases, and 21 bases lay between the germline ends. The germline V gene has CDR1 SGHTA and CDR2 FQGNSA. The CDR3 contains 17 residues. The CDR3 sequence: CASSLSLSTGVGEKLFF. CDR3 DNA: TGTGCCAGCAGCTTAAGTCTCTCGACAGGCGTGGGCGAAAAACTGTTTTTT.

This chain uses TRBV7-9 with TRBJ1-5; D not resolved. This CDR3 has 13 amino acids. V dropped 4 bases and J dropped 4 bases, with 8 bases sitting between them. The germline V gene encodes CDR1 SEHNR and CDR2 FQNEAQ (reference sequence). Written as DNA, the CDR3 is TGTGCCAGCAGCTGGGGAGGGAATCAGCCCCAGCATTTT. Translating it yields CASSWGGNQPQHF.

The V gene is TRBV11-2, the J gene TRBJ1-2; a weak D match, TRBD1 (6 bases). Germline loops: CDR1 SGHAT, CDR2 FQNNGV. With 4 bases removed from V and 2 bases from J, the gap between germline ends came to 11 bases. The CDR3 has 14 residues. In DNA form, the CDR3 reads TGTGCCAGCAGCTCTGGACAGCCAAACTATGGCTACACCTTC. Translation: CASSSGQPNYGYTF.

The gene calls are TRBV9 and TRBJ2-6; D is unclear. The germline V and J ends were trimmed by 0 bases and 0 bases, with 7 bases remaining between them. Per germline, CDR1 SGDLS and CDR2 YYNGEE. The CDR3 length is 16 residues. CDR3 DNA: TGTGCCAGCAGCGTAGCAACCTACTCTGGGGCCAACGTCCTGACTTTC. Translating gives CASSVATYSGANVLTF.

The genes are TRBV3-1 (or the pseudogene TRBV3-2) and TRBJ1-4; maybe TRBD1 (5 bases). CDR1 is LGHDT and CDR2 is YNNKEL in the germline V gene (reference sequence). V lost 0 bases, J lost 5 bases, and 10 bases lay in between. The CDR3 length is 15 residues. The CDR3 region is CASSQDNRRNEKLFF. DNA of the CDR3: TGTGCCAGCAGCCAAGATAACAGGCGGAATGAAAAACTGTTTTTT.

In its sample, this clone was seen once. In DNA form, the CDR3 reads TGTGCCAGCGCCCGAGGAGGGGTGAGTTCACCCCTCCACTTT. Amino acid sequence: CASARGGVSSPLHF. The chain uses TRBV6-5 and TRBJ1-6, with D tentatively TRBD1 (5 bases). V was clipped by 8 bases and J by 9 bases, with 17 bases between them. The CDR3 is 14 amino acids. Germline V gene lookup returns CDR1 MNHEY and CDR2 SVGAGI.

The V gene is TRBV19, the J gene TRBJ1-6, with D tentatively TRBD1 (6 bases). The CDR3 contains 16 residues. Germline lookup yields CDR1 LNHDA and CDR2 SQIVND (reference sequence). Trimming took off 1 base at V and 7 bases at J, with 14 bases between the two ends. The CDR3 DNA reads TGTGCCAGTAGTATAGCGCTTTACAGGGTGAATTCACCCCTCCACTTT. Protein sequence: CASSIALYRVNSPLHF.

The CDR3 protein is CASSGSGTFQETQYF. The DNA of the CDR3 is TGTGCCAGCAGCGGCAGTGGGACTTTTCAAGAGACCCAGTACTTC. The genes are TRBV11-3 and TRBJ2-5; tentative D call: TRBD2 (6 bases). Germline V gene lookup returns CDR1 SGHNT and CDR2 YENEEA. Trimming took 5 bases from V and 2 from J, leaving 15 bases between them. The CDR3 runs 15 residues.

The V gene is TRBV9, the J gene TRBJ2-3, with a tentative D call TRBD1 (6 bases). The CDR3 sequence is 15 residues long. Germline lookup yields CDR1 SGDLS and CDR2 YYNGEE. Trimming removed 2 bases at V and 2 bases at J, with 12 bases between. The CDR3 coding sequence is TGTGCCAGCAGCGTTGGGGGCATCTCCACAGATACGCAGTATTTT. Its protein is CASSVGGISTDTQYF.

This rearrangement joins TRBV6-2 or TRBV6-3 to TRBJ2-7; D perhaps matches TRBD2 (6 bases). Germline V gene sequence: CDR1 MNHEY, CDR2 SVGEGT. The CDR3 is made up of 14 amino acids. Between the trimmed V and J ends, which lost 0 bases and 6 bases, there was a span of 12 bases. As DNA, the CDR3 is TGTGCCAGCAGTTACTCTATTACCGGGGGCGAGCAGTACGTC. It is translated as CASSYSITGGEQYV.

V and J are TRBV3-1 (or the pseudogene TRBV3-2) and TRBJ2-2; a weak D match, TRBD1 (5 bases). Deletions cut 5 bases from V and 5 bases from J, with 15 bases between. Germline assignment: CDR1 LGHDT and CDR2 YNNKEL (reference sequence). There are 15 residues in the CDR3. This CDR3 is CASSLTGGDTGELFF. CDR3 DNA sequence: TGTGCCAGCAGCTTAACAGGTGGGGATACCGGGGAGCTGTTTTTT.

This clone has more than one count but fewer than ten. The V and J genes are TRBV30 and TRBJ1-6, with D hard to call. This CDR3 spans 14 amino acids. Between the trimmed V and J ends, which lost 4 bases and 0 bases, there was a span of 7 bases. The V gene's germline CDR1 is GTSNPN and CDR2 SVGIG (reference sequence). The CDR3: CAWTESSYNSPLHF. The CDR3 nucleotides are TGTGCCTGGACCGAGAGCTCCTATAATTCACCCCTCCACTTT.

The J gene is TRBJ1-4, the V gene TRBV28, with D possibly TRBD1 on 5 matching bases. Per the germline V gene, CDR1 is MDHEN and CDR2 is SYDVKM. The V end lost 3 bases, the J end lost 5 bases, and 10 bases lay between the germline ends. The CDR3 is made up of 14 amino acids. The CDR3 spells CASSFSGGNEKLFF. The DNA for the CDR3 is TGTGCCAGCAGTTTCTCGGGGGGGAATGAAAAACTGTTTTTT.